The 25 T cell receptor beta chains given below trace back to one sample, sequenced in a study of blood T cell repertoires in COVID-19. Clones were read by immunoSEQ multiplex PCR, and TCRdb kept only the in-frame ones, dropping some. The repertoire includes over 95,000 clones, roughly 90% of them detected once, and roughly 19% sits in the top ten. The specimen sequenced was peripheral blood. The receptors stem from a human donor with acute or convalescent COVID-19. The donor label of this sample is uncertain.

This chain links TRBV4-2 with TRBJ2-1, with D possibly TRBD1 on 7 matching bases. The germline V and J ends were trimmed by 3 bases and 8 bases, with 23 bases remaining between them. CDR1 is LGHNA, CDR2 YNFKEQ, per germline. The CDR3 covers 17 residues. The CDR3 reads CASSQATGVAGFYEQFF. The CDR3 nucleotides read TGTGCCAGCAGCCAGGCCACAGGGGTTGCGGGGTTCTATGAGCAGTTCTTC.

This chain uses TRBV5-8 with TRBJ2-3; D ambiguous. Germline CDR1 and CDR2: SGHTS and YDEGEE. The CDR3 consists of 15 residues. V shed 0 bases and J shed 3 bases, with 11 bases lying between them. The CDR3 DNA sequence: TGTGCCAGCAGCTTGGGAGTTCAAGAAACAGATACGCAGTATTTT. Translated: CASSLGVQETDTQYF.

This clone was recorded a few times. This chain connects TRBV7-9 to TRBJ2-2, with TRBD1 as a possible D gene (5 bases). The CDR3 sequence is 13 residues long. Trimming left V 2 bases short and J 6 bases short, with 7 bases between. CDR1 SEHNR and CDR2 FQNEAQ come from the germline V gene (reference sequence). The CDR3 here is CASSLQGSGELFF. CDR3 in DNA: TGTGCCAGCAGCTTACAGGGATCCGGGGAGCTGTTTTTT.

The DNA for the CDR3 is TGTGCCAGCAGCCTACAAGGGCGTTGGGGCGCATTGGATACTGAAGCTTTCTTT. Translation: CASSLQGRWGALDTEAFF. The chain is built from TRBV14 and TRBJ1-1, with D perhaps TRBD1 (5 bases). Germline CDR1 is SGHDN and CDR2 is FVKESK. The V gene lost 4 bases and the J gene lost 5 bases, with 26 bases spanning the gap. The CDR3 sequence is 18 residues long.

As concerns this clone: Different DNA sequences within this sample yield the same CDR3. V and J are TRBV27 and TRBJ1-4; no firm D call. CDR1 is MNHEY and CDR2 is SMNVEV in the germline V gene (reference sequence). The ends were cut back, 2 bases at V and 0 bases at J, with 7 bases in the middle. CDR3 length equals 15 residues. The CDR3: CASSLGAATNEKLFF. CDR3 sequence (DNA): TGTGCCAGCAGTTTAGGAGCTGCAACTAATGAAAAACTGTTTTTT.

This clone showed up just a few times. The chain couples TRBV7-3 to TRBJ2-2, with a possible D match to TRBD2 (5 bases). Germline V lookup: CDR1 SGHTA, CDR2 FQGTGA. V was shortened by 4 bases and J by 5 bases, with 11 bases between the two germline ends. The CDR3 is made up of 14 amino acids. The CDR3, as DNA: TGTGCCAGCAGCTCCCGTGGGGAGACCGGGGAGCTGTTTTTT. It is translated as CASSSRGETGELFF. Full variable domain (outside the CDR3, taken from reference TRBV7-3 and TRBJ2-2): GAGVSQTPSNKVTEKGKYVELRCDPISGHTALYWYRQSLGQGPEFLIYFQGTGAADDSGLPNDRFFAVRPEGSVSTLKIQRTERGDSAVYLCASSSRGETGELFFGEGSRLTVL.

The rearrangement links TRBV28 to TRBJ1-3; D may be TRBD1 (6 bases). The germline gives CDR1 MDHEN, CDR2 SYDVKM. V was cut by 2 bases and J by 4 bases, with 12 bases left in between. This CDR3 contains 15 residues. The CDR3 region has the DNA TGTGCCAGCAGTTTAGCAGGGGCGTCGGGAAACACCATATATTTT. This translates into CASSLAGASGNTIYF.

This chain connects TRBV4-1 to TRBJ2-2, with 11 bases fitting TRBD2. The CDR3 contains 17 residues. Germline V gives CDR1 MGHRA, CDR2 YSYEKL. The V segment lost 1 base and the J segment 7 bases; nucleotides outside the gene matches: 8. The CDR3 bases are TGCGCCAGCAGCCAAGTTTATCTAGCGGGAGGCCACGGGGAGCTGTTTTTT. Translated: CASSQVYLAGGHGELFF.

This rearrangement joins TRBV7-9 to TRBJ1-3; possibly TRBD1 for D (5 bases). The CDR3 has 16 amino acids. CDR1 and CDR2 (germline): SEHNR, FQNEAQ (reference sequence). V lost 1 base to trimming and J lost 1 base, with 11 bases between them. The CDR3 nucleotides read TGTGCCAGCAGCTTAGGTCCCGGGACTTCTGGAAACACCATATATTTT. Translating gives CASSLGPGTSGNTIYF.

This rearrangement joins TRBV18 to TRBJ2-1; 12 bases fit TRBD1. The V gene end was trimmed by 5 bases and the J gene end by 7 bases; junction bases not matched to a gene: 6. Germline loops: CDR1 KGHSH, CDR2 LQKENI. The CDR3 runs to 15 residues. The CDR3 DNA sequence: TGTGCCAGCTCAGGGGGACAGGGGGCGCGGAATGAGCAGTTCTTC. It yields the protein CASSGGQGARNEQFF.

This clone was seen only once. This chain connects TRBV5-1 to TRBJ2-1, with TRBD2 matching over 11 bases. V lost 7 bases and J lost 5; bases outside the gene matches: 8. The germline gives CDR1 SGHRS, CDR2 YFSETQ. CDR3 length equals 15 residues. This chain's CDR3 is CASGMTSGTHNEQFF. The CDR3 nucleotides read TGCGCCAGCGGGATGACTAGCGGGACACACAATGAGCAGTTCTTC.

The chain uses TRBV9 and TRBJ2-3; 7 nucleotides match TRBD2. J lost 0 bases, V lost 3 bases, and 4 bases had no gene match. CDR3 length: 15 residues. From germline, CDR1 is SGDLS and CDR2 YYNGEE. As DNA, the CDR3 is TGTGCCAGCAGCGCCCGGGACTACAGCACAGATACGCAGTATTTT. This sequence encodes CASSARDYSTDTQYF. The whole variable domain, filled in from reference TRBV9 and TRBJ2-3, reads DSGVTQTPKHLITATGQRVTLRCSPRSGDLSVYWYQQSLDQGLQFLIQYYNGEERAKGNILERFSAQQFPDLHSELNLSSLELGDSALYFCASSARDYSTDTQYFGPGTRLTVL.

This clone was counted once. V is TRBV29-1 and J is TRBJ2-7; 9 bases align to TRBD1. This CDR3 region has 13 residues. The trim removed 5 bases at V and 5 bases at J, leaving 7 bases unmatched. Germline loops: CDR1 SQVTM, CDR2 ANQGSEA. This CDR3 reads CSVPGQGYNEQYF. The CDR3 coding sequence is TGCAGCGTTCCGGGACAGGGTTACAACGAGCAGTACTTC.

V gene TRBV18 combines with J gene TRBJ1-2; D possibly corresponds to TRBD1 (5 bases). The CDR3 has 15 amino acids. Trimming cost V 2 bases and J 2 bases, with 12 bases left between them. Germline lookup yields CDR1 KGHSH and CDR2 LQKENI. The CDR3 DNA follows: TGTGCCAGCTCACCAGCATCAGGGCAAAACTATGGCTACACCTTC. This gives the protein CASSPASGQNYGYTF. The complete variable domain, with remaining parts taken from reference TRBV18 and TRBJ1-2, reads NAGVMQNPRHLVRRRGQEARLRCSPMKGHSHVYWYRQLPEEGLKFMVYLQKENIIDESGMPKERFSAEFPKEGPSILRIQQVVRGDSAAYFCASSPASGQNYGYTFGSGTRLTVV.

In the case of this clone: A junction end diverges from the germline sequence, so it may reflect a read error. This chain's CDR3 is CASSNIQGAEAFF. CDR3 nucleotides: TGTGCCAGCAGTAACATACAGGGGGCTGAGGCTTTCTTT. The chain recombines TRBV2 with TRBJ1-1, with 9 bases lining up with TRBD1. This CDR3 spans 13 amino acids. Germline-derived CDR1 and CDR2 are SNHLY and FYNNEI.

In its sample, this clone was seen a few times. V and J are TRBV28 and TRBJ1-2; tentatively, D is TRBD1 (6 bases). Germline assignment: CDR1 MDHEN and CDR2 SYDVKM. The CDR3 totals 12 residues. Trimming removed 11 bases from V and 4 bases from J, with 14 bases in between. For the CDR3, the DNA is TGTGCCGTCCAGGGGTTAGGCTATGGCTACACCTTC. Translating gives CAVQGLGYGYTF.

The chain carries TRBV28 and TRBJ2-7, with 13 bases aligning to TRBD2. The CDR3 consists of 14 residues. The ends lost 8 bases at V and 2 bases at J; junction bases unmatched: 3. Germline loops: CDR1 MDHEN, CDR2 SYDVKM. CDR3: CASGTSGETYEQYF. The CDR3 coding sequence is TGTGCCAGCGGGACTAGCGGGGAAACCTACGAGCAGTACTTC.

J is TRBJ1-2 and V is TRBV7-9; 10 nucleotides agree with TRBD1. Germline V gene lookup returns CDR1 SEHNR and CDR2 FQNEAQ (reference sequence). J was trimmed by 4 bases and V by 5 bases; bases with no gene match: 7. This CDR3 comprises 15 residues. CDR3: CASSGGQGVFYGYTF. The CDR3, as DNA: TGTGCCAGCAGCGGCGGACAGGGGGTTTTCTATGGCTACACCTTC. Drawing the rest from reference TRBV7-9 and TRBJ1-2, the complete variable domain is DTGVSQNPRHKITKRGQNVTFRCDPISEHNRLYWYRQTLGQGPEFLTYFQNEAQLEKSRLLSDRFSAERPKGSFSTLEIQRTEQGDSAMYLCASSGGQGVFYGYTFGSGTRLTVV.

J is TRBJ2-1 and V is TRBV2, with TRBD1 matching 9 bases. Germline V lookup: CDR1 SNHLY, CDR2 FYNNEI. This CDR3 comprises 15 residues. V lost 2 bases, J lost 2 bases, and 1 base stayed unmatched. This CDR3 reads CASSENRGPYNEQFF. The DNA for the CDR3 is TGTGCCAGCAGTGAAAACAGGGGGCCCTACAATGAGCAGTTCTTC.

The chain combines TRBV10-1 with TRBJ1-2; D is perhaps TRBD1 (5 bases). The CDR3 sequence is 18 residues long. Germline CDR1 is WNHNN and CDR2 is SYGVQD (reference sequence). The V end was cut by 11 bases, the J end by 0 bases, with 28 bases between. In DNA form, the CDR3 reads TGCGCCGGAAAAATGACAGAACAGACTTCGAATGCTAACTATGGCTACACCTTC. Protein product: CAGKMTEQTSNANYGYTF.

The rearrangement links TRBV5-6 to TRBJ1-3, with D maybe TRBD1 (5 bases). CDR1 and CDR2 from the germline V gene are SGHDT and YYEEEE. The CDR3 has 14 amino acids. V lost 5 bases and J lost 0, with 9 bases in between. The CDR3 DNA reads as TGTGCCAGCAGTCCTACAGGCTCTGGAAACACCATATATTTT. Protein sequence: CASSPTGSGNTIYF.

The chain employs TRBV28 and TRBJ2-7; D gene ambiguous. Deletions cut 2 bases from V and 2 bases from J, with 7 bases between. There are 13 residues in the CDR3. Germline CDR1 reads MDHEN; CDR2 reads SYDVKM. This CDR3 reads CASSLSQAYEQYF. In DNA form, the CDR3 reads TGTGCCAGCAGTTTAAGTCAGGCCTACGAGCAGTACTTC.

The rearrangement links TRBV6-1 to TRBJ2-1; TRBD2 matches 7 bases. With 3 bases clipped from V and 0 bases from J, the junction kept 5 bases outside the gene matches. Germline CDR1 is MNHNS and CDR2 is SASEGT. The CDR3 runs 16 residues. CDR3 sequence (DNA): TGTGCCAGCAGTGACAGAGCGGGGAGCTCCTACAATGAGCAGTTCTTC. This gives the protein CASSDRAGSSYNEQFF.

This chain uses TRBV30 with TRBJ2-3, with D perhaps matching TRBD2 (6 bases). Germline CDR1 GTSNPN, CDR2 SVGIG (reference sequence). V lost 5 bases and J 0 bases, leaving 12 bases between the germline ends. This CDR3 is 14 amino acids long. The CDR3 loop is CAWDGGFSTDTQYF. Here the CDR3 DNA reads TGTGCCTGGGATGGGGGGTTTAGCACAGATACGCAGTATTTT. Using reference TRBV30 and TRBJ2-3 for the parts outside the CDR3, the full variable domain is SQTIHQWPATLVQPVGSPLSLECTVEGTSNPNLYWYRQAAGRGLQLLFYSVGIGQISSEVPQNLSASRPQDRQFILSSKKLLLSDSGFYLCAWDGGFSTDTQYFGPGTRLTVL.

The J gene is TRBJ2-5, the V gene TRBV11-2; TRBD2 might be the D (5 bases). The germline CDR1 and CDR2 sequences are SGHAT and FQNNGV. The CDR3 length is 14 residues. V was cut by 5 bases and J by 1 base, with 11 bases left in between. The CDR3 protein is CASSPGSPQETQYF. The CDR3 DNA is TGTGCCAGCAGCCCTGGGAGCCCCCAAGAGACCCAGTACTTC.